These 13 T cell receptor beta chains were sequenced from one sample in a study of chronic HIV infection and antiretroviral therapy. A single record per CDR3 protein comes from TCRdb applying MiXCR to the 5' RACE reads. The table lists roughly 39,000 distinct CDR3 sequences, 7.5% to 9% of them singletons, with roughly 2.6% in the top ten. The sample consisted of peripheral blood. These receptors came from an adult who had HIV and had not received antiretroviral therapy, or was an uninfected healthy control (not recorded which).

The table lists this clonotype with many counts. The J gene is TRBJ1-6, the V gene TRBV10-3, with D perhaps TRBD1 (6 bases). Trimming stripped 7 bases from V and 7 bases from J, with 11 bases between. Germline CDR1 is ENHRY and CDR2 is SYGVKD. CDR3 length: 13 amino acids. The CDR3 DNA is TGTGCCATCAAGGACAGCACCAATTCACCCCTCCACTTT. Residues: CAIKDSTNSPLHF.

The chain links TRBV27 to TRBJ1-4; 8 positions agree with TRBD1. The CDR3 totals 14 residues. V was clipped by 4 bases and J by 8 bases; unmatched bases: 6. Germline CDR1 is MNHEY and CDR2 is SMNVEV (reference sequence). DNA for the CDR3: TGTGCCAGCAGTTCAACAGGGGGTCGGGAAAAACTGTTTTTT. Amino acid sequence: CASSSTGGREKLFF.

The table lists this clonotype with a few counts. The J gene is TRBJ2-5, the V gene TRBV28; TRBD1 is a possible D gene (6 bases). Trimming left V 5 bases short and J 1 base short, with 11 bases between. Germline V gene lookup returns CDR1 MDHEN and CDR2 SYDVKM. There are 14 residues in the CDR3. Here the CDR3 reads CASSTRDIQETQYF. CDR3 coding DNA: TGTGCCAGCAGTACCCGGGACATCCAAGAGACCCAGTACTTC.

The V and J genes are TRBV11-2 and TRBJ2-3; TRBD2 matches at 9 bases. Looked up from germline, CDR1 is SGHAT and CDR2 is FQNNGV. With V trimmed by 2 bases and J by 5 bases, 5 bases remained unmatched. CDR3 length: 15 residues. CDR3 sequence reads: CASSLIAGVLDTQYF. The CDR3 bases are TGTGCCAGCAGCTTAATAGCGGGAGTTCTAGATACGCAGTATTTT. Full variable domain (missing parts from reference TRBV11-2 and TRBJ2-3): EAGVAQSPRYKIIEKRQSVAFWCNPISGHATLYWYQQILGQGPKLLIQFQNNGVVDDSQLPKDRFSAERLKGVDSTLKIQPAKLEDSAVYLCASSLIAGVLDTQYFGPGTRLTVL.

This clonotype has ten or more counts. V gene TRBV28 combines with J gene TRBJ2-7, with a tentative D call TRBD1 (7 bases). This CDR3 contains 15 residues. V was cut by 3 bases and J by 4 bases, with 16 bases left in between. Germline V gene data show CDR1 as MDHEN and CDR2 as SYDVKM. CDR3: CASSFQGGILYEQYF. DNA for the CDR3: TGTGCCAGCAGTTTCCAGGGGGGCATCCTTTACGAGCAGTACTTC.

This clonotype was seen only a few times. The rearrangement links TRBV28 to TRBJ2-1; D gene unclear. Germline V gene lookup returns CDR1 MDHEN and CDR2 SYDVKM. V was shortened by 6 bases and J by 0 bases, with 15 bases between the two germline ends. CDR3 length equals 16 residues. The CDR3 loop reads CASRPSGESSYNEQFF. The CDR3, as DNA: TGTGCCAGCAGACCTTCAGGTGAAAGCTCCTACAATGAGCAGTTCTTC.

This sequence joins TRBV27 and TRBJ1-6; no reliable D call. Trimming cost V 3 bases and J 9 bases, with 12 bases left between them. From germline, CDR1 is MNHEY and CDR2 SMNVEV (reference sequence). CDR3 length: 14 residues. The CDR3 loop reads CASSLDGDGSPLHF. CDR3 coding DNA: TGTGCCAGCAGTTTGGACGGGGATGGTTCACCCCTCCACTTT.

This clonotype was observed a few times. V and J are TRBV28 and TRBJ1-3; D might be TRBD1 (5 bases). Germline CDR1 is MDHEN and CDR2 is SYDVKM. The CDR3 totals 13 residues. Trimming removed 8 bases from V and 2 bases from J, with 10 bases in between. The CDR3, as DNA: TGTGCCAGCTCCGCAGGGCCTGGAAACACCATATATTTT. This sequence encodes CASSAGPGNTIYF. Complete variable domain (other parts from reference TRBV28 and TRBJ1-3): DVKVTQSSRYLVKRTGEKVFLECVQDMDHENMFWYRQDPGLGLRLIYFSYDVKMKEKGDIPEGYSVSREKKERFSLILESASTNQTSMYLCASSAGPGNTIYFGEGSWLTVV.

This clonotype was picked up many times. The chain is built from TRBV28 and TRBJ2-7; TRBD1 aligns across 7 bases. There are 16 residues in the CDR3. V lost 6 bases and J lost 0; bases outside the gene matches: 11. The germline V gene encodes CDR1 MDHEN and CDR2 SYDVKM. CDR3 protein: CASSSGPGQLSYEQYF. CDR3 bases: TGTGCCAGCAGCTCCGGGCCGGGACAGCTCTCCTACGAGCAGTACTTC.

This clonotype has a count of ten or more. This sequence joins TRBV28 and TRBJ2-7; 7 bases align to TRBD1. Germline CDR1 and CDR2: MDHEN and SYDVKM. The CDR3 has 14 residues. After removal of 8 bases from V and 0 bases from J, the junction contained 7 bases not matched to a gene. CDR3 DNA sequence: TGTGCCAGCTATCCCGGACAGGTCTCCTACGAGCAGTACTTC. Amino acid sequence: CASYPGQVSYEQYF.

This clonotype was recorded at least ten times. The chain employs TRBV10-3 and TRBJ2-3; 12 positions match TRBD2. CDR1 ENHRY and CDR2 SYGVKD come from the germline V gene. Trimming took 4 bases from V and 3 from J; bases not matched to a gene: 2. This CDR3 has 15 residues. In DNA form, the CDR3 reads TGTGCCATCAGTGGGACTAGCGGGATAACAGATACGCAGTATTTT. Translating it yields CAISGTSGITDTQYF.

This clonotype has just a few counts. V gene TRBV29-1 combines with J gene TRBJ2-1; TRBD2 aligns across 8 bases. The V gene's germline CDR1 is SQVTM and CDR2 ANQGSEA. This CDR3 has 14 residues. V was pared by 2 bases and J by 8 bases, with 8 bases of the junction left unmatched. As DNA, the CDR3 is TGCAGCGTTGAATCCCCCCGGACTAGCTATGAGCAGTTCTTC. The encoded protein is CSVESPRTSYEQFF.

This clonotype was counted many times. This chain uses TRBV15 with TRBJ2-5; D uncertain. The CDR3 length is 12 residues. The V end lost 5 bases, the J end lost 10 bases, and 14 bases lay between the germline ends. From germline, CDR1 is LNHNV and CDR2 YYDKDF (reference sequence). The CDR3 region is CATSQIPGDQYF. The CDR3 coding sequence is TGTGCCACCAGCCAAATACCCGGTGACCAGTACTTC. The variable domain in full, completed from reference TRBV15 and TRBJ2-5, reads DAMVIQNPRYQVTQFGKPVTLSCSQTLNHNVMYWYQQKSSQAPKLLFHYYDKDFNNEADTPDNFQSRRPNTSFCFLDIRSPGLGDTAMYLCATSQIPGDQYFGPGTRLLVL.